The 14 T cell receptor beta chains given below trace back to one sample, sequenced in a study of blood T cell repertoires in COVID-19. Data came from immunoSEQ multiplex PCR; TCRdb stores just in-frame clones and leaves some out. This table holds 75,000 to 90,000 clones, around 84% found once. The source material was peripheral blood. Receptors originate from a man of 80 years or more with active or convalescent COVID-19.

This chain joins TRBV6-5 and TRBJ1-6; 10 nucleotides line up with TRBD1. CDR1 and CDR2 (germline): MNHEY, SVGAGI. The CDR3 covers 14 residues. The trim removed 5 bases at V and 10 bases at J, leaving 5 bases unmatched. This CDR3 is CASSRDRGGSPLHF. CDR3 nucleotides: TGTGCCAGCAGTCGGGACAGGGGTGGCTCACCCCTCCACTTT.

V and J are TRBV5-1 and TRBJ1-2, with 9 bases identical to TRBD1. Trimming removed 0 bases from V and 4 bases from J; junction bases left unmatched: 4. Germline V CDR1 and CDR2: SGHRS, YFSETQ. This CDR3 is 15 amino acids long. The CDR3 reads CASSLDRGQSYGYTF. CDR3 in DNA: TGCGCCAGCAGCTTGGACAGGGGGCAAAGCTATGGCTACACCTTC. The full variable domain, completed using reference TRBV5-1 and TRBJ1-2, is KAGVTQTPRYLIKTRGQQVTLSCSPISGHRSVSWYQQTPGQGLQFLFEYFSETQRNKGNFPGRFSGRQFSNSRSEMNVSTLELGDSALYLCASSLDRGQSYGYTFGSGTRLTVV.

The chain couples TRBV12-5 to TRBJ2-1; 7 bases are a match to TRBD1. V lost 5 bases, J lost 0 bases, and 10 bases stayed unmatched. Germline values: CDR1 LGHNT, CDR2 FRNRAP. There are 17 residues in the CDR3. CDR3 DNA sequence: TGTGCTAGTGGTCTCCGCCGGGACAGAAACTCCTACAATGAGCAGTTCTTC. Its translation: CASGLRRDRNSYNEQFF.

V and J are TRBV6-5 and TRBJ1-4; D call uncertain. CDR1 and CDR2 from the germline V gene are MNHEY and SVGAGI. V was shortened by 6 bases and J by 0 bases, with 8 bases between the two germline ends. CDR3 size: 14 residues. CDR3 DNA: TGTGCCAGCAGGGAGATTTCAACTAATGAAAAACTGTTTTTT. This codes for CASREISTNEKLFF.

In this sample, this clone turned up a few times. The V and J genes are TRBV27 and TRBJ1-4; 9 bases map to TRBD1. The trim removed 6 bases at V and 10 bases at J, leaving 9 bases unmatched. Germline loops: CDR1 MNHEY, CDR2 SMNVEV (reference sequence). This CDR3 is built from 14 residues. This CDR3 is CASRQDRGGRKLFF. The CDR3 DNA is TGTGCCAGCAGACAGGACAGGGGAGGTCGAAAACTGTTTTTT.

This chain connects TRBV18 to TRBJ2-3, with 9 bases matching TRBD1. CDR1 and CDR2 (germline): KGHSH, LQKENI. Trimming took 6 bases from V and 5 from J; bases not matched to a gene: 12. The CDR3 sequence is 16 residues long. CDR3 in DNA: TGTGCCAGCTCGCCTTCCTTGACAGGGGGAGAAGATACGCAGTATTTT. Translation gives CASSPSLTGGEDTQYF.

CDR3 residues: CASRSTGGLNQPQHF. CDR3 DNA: TGTGCCAGCAGGTCCACAGGGGGCCTCAATCAGCCCCAGCATTTT. This chain connects TRBV28 to TRBJ1-5, with TRBD1 matching over 9 bases. Germline values: CDR1 MDHEN, CDR2 SYDVKM. The CDR3 sequence is 15 residues long. Trimming at V came to 6 bases and at J to 3 bases, leaving 6 bases not matched to a gene.

This sequence joins TRBV28 and TRBJ1-3, with D maybe TRBD1 (5 bases). The CDR3 length is 14 residues. CDR1 and CDR2 (germline): MDHEN, SYDVKM. The ends were cut back, 3 bases at V and 4 bases at J, with 10 bases in the middle. DNA of the CDR3: TGTGCCAGCAGTTTTGGAGGGGTCGGAAACACCATATATTTT. As protein: CASSFGGVGNTIYF.

This chain joins TRBV28 and TRBJ1-2; D is possibly TRBD1 (6 bases). Germline assignment: CDR1 MDHEN and CDR2 SYDVKM. Trimming shortened V by 5 bases and J by 7 bases, and 11 bases separated the two germline ends. The CDR3 extends over 12 amino acids. Here the CDR3 DNA reads TGTGCCAGCAGTCCAGGGGTGCCTGGCTACACCTTC. This encodes CASSPGVPGYTF.

CDR3 sequence (DNA): TGTGCCAGCAGCGCCAACAGGGTTCCCCAGGAGACCCAGTACTTC. The encoded protein is CASSANRVPQETQYF. This rearrangement joins TRBV9 to TRBJ2-5; tentatively, D is TRBD1 (6 bases). Per germline, CDR1 SGDLS and CDR2 YYNGEE. The length of the CDR3 is 15 residues. Trimming shortened V by 3 bases and J by 5 bases, and 17 bases separated the two germline ends.

This clone has only a few counts. This chain links TRBV6-5 with TRBJ1-2, with a tentative D call TRBD1 (6 bases). The CDR3 length is 14 residues. Germline V gives CDR1 MNHEY, CDR2 SVGAGI. V was shortened by 6 bases and J by 7 bases, with 18 bases between the two germline ends. CDR3 sequence (DNA): TGTGCCAGCAGGGGGGACAAAGTATTCCGTGGCTACACCTTC. This translates into CASRGDKVFRGYTF.

CDR3 DNA sequence: TGTGCCAGCAACATTAATGGGGCCCTTGGAGATACGCAGTATTTT. Its protein is CASNINGALGDTQYF. The V call is TRBV5-4, the J call TRBJ2-3; perhaps TRBD1 as D (5 bases). The CDR3 contains 15 residues. V was clipped by 6 bases and J by 5 bases, with 19 bases between them. CDR1 SGHNT and CDR2 YYREEE come from the germline V gene (reference sequence).

The chain is built from TRBV6-5 and TRBJ1-2; D remains unclear. V lost 6 bases and J 6 bases, leaving 17 bases between the germline ends. The germline gives CDR1 MNHEY, CDR2 SVGAGI. The CDR3 is 14 amino acids. The CDR3 nucleotides are TGTGCCAGCAGATCCTCTAGCAGGACGGATGGCTACACCTTC. Its protein is CASRSSSRTDGYTF.

The sample holds one count of this clone. This chain joins TRBV27 and TRBJ1-5, with 7 bases lining up with TRBD1. Germline CDR1 reads MNHEY; CDR2 reads SMNVEV (reference sequence). This CDR3 has 15 residues. V dropped 6 bases and J dropped 5; count of bases not matched to a gene: 10. CDR3 nucleotides: TGTGCCAGCAGAGAAAGGACAGGACGGGATCAGCCCCAGCATTTT. Protein: CASRERTGRDQPQHF.